Below, one TCR beta chain is given with its context. These data come from a study of T cell changes during pregnancy in multiple sclerosis. Using immunoSEQ multiplex PCR, the repertoire was profiled, and TCRdb retains in-frame clones only, with some absent. The table lists more than 80,000 clones, about 90% of them singletons, with 3% to 4.5% in the top ten. The CDR3 loop spans 15 amino acids. V lost 2 bases, J lost 2 bases, and 5 bases stayed unmatched. From germline, CDR1 is KGHSH and CDR2 LQKENI. This sequence joins TRBV18 and TRBJ2-5; 7 bases align to TRBD1. The origin of this receptor is a female donor in good health, serving as a control in a pregnancy study. Some clones in this sample may be carry-over from other donors' samples. The sample in question was PBMCs, obtained in the first trimester of pregnancy. The CDR3 sequence is CASSPITGAQETQYF. The CDR3 region has the DNA TGTGCCAGCTCACCAATAACAGGGGCTCAAGAGACCCAGTACTTC.